This T cell receptor beta chain was profiled in a study of CD8+CD57+ T cells in acquired aplastic anemia. Broader study findings: With respect to CD8+ Simpson's diversity, patients and controls did not differ significantly.

Patients included in sequencing had previously demonstrated CD8+CD57+ cell expansion by flow cytometry. Using genomic DNA as the template, TCR beta VDJ and CDR3 profiling was carried out. MiXCR, run by TCRdb on the reads, gives a single entry per CDR3 protein. The sample holds some 170,000 distinct CDR3 sequences, 55% to 65% seen once. With respect to this clonotype: Its antigen is not identified.

CDR3 length: 12 amino acids. Germline CDR1 reads SGDLS; CDR2 reads YYNGEE. The V and J ends lost 4 bases and 3 bases respectively, with 8 bases between them. The source of this sequence is a human donor with aplastic anemia. The rearrangement joins TRBV9 to TRBJ2-7; possibly TRBD1 for D (5 bases). The sequencing input was sorted CD4+, CD8+, or CD8+CD57+ T cells (not recorded which) from PBMCs. The DNA of the CDR3 is TGTGCCAGCAGCAGGGGTGACTACGAGCAGTACTTC. This codes for CASSRGDYEQYF.